This section outlines one TCR beta chain sequence together with its context. This sample stems from a study of shared clonotypes between healthy human individuals. Trimming left V 0 bases short and J 8 bases short, with 11 bases between. The CDR3 is 15 amino acids. The germline V gene encodes CDR1 MGHRA and CDR2 YSYEKL. Sequencing used immunoSEQ multiplex PCR; TCRdb keeps in-frame clones, though not all of them. The table records about 2.4 million clones, 93% of them present only once. The specimen was naive CD4+ T cells from PBMCs. Sample subset: CD45RA+ positively selected. The receptor was derived from a man between 18 and 35 years old in good health. Some clones in this sample may be carry-over from other donors' samples. The chain carries TRBV4-1 and TRBJ1-6; D is perhaps TRBD1 (5 bases). CDR3 sequence reads: CASSQDGALDSPLHF. Here the CDR3 DNA reads TGCGCCAGCAGCCAAGATGGGGCCCTGGATTCACCCCTCCACTTT.